A single sample gave rise to the 21 T cell receptor beta chains below, sequenced in a study of CD8 T cells in ankylosing spondylitis. The study, taken as a whole, reports: For ankylosing spondylitis blood, a TCR beta motif of 8 or 9 highly homologous variants appeared characteristic.

These receptors are not linked to any known antigen. TCRdb called the 5' RACE reads again in MiXCR, with one record for every CDR3 protein. The table shows about 800,000 distinct CDR3 sequences, with about 11% occurring only once. The sequenced material came from blood, either unsorted or a sorted T cell fraction (not recorded which). These receptors were taken from a male donor with ankylosing spondylitis.

This clonotype was seen only a few times. The chain recombines TRBV7-2 with TRBJ2-7; D perhaps matches TRBD1 (6 bases). The CDR3 has 15 amino acids. The germline V gene has CDR1 SGHTA and CDR2 FQGNSA. The V end lost 1 base, the J end lost 2 bases, and 12 bases lay between the germline ends. CDR3 in DNA: TGTGCCAGCAGCTTAGTGGGACACCTTACCTACGAGCAGTACTTC. Amino acids: CASSLVGHLTYEQYF.

This clonotype has only a few counts. V gene TRBV20-1 combines with J gene TRBJ1-5; weak D call: TRBD1 (5 bases). Germline lookup yields CDR1 DFQATT and CDR2 SNEGSKA (reference sequence). V lost 2 bases and J 5 bases, leaving 10 bases between the germline ends. The CDR3 totals 13 residues. The CDR3 DNA sequence: TGCAGTGCTAGACCGGACATTGATCAGCCCCAGCATTTT. Its translation: CSARPDIDQPQHF.

This clonotype was picked up many times. For the CDR3, the DNA is TGCAGTGCTAGACGGGGGAACTCCTACAATGAGCAGTTCTTC. This encodes CSARRGNSYNEQFF. The gene calls are TRBV20-1 and TRBJ2-1, with D possibly TRBD2 on 6 matching bases. Germline lookup yields CDR1 DFQATT and CDR2 SNEGSKA (reference sequence). CDR3 length equals 14 residues. V dropped 2 bases and J dropped 0 bases, with 8 bases sitting between them.

This clonotype was recorded a few times. The V call is TRBV9, the J call TRBJ2-3; a weak D match, TRBD1 (6 bases). Germline V lookup: CDR1 SGDLS, CDR2 YYNGEE. The CDR3 length is 17 residues. V was clipped by 2 bases and J by 0 bases, with 16 bases between them. CDR3 loop: CASSVLIGGWSTDTQYF. CDR3 bases: TGTGCCAGCAGCGTTTTGATAGGGGGATGGAGCACAGATACGCAGTATTTT.

The chain employs TRBV5-1 and TRBJ2-1, with a tentative D call TRBD2 (5 bases). The CDR3 extends over 14 amino acids. The germline gives CDR1 SGHRS, CDR2 YFSETQ. V dropped 2 bases and J dropped 5 bases, with 11 bases sitting between them. The CDR3 DNA sequence: TGCGCCAGCAGCTTCACGACTACGAACAATGAGCAGTTCTTC. It translates to CASSFTTTNNEQFF. The full variable domain, in which reference TRBV5-1 and TRBJ2-1 provide the parts outside the CDR3, is KAGVTQTPRYLIKTRGQQVTLSCSPISGHRSVSWYQQTPGQGLQFLFEYFSETQRNKGNFPGRFSGRQFSNSRSEMNVSTLELGDSALYLCASSFTTTNNEQFFGPGTRLTVL.

This clonotype was observed at least ten times. This sequence joins TRBV5-6 and TRBJ1-2; tentatively, D is TRBD1 (6 bases). The CDR3 has 16 amino acids. V was cut by 3 bases and J by 7 bases, with 22 bases left in between. Germline V lookup: CDR1 SGHDT, CDR2 YYEEEE. The CDR3 protein is CASSSPTRGTDRGYTF. The CDR3 DNA reads as TGTGCCAGCAGCTCCCCGACGAGGGGGACCGACCGTGGCTACACCTTC.

This chain links TRBV20-1 with TRBJ2-5; no definite D call. V was clipped by 0 bases and J by 3 bases, with 14 bases between them. This CDR3 spans 15 amino acids. Germline CDR1 and CDR2: DFQATT and SNEGSKA (reference sequence). The CDR3 loop is CSARDRIGGEETQYF. The CDR3 nucleotides read TGCAGTGCTAGAGATCGAATCGGTGGGGAAGAGACCCAGTACTTC.

A few counts support this clonotype. This rearrangement joins TRBV5-1 to TRBJ1-6; D remains unclear. V was trimmed by 4 bases and J by 9 bases, leaving 11 bases between them. The germline V gene encodes CDR1 SGHRS and CDR2 YFSETQ. CDR3 length equals 13 residues. CDR3 amino acids: CASSPGLVSPLHF. The CDR3 DNA reads TGCGCCAGCAGCCCAGGATTGGTTTCACCCCTCCACTTT.

The chain has TRBV5-1 and TRBJ2-7; 12 positions match TRBD1. This CDR3 is 14 amino acids long. Per germline, CDR1 SGHRS and CDR2 YFSETQ. V dropped 6 bases and J dropped 6; count of bases not matched to a gene: 7. CDR3 sequence reads: CASTPGQGAGEQYF. The CDR3 DNA reads as TGCGCCAGCACCCCGGGACAGGGGGCGGGCGAGCAGTACTTC.

The chain joins TRBV5-5 to TRBJ2-5, with D perhaps TRBD2 (5 bases). Between the trimmed V and J ends, which lost 8 bases and 6 bases, there was a span of 17 bases. The V gene's germline CDR1 is SGHKS and CDR2 YYEKEE (reference sequence). This CDR3 spans 13 amino acids. The chain's CDR3 is CARSPGLQQTQYF. CDR3 DNA sequence: TGTGCCAGGAGCCCCGGACTTCAGCAGACCCAGTACTTC.

V gene TRBV10-3 combines with J gene TRBJ2-7; 9 bases agree with TRBD1. The CDR3 runs 12 residues. The trim removed 6 bases at V and 4 bases at J, leaving 1 base unmatched. Germline V gene sequence: CDR1 ENHRY, CDR2 SYGVKD. The CDR3 bases are TGTGCCATCAGCGGGACAGGGTACGAGCAGTACTTC. Its translation: CAISGTGYEQYF.

This clonotype was seen only a few times. The rearrangement joins TRBV28 to TRBJ1-2, with a possible D match to TRBD1 (5 bases). The CDR3 sequence is 13 residues long. Per germline, CDR1 MDHEN and CDR2 SYDVKM. V dropped 2 bases and J dropped 7 bases, with 11 bases sitting between them. CDR3 sequence reads: CASSLQGSSGYTF. The CDR3 region has the DNA TGTGCCAGCAGTTTACAGGGCTCCTCTGGCTACACCTTC.

In its sample, this clonotype was seen a few times. The chain couples TRBV6-5 to TRBJ2-5, with TRBD2 matching 9 bases. Trimming cost V 0 bases and J 5 bases; bases outside gene matches: 10. The CDR3 sequence is 17 residues long. Germline CDR1 and CDR2: MNHEY and SVGAGI. CDR3 sequence: CASSYSSSGTTRETQYF. The CDR3 coding sequence is TGTGCCAGCAGTTACTCGTCTAGCGGGACAACTCGTGAGACCCAGTACTTC.

This clonotype occurred a few times. J is TRBJ1-4 and V is TRBV2; D perhaps matches TRBD1 (5 bases). The CDR3 totals 13 residues. Germline CDR1 SNHLY, CDR2 FYNNEI. The V and J ends lost 4 bases and 10 bases respectively, with 13 bases between them. The CDR3 is CASSVGGTGKLFF. CDR3 DNA sequence: TGTGCCAGCAGTGTTGGCGGGACGGGAAAACTGTTTTTT.

This clonotype came up many times. The rearrangement links TRBV7-2 to TRBJ2-1, with D possibly being TRBD1 (5 bases). The CDR3 is 13 amino acids. Germline V gene sequence: CDR1 SGHTA, CDR2 FQGNSA. The V and J ends lost 4 bases and 8 bases respectively, with 12 bases between them. The CDR3 loop reads CASSSIQGYEQFF. The CDR3 bases are TGTGCCAGCAGCTCAATCCAGGGATATGAGCAGTTCTTC.

In this sample, this clonotype turned up a few times. The chain joins TRBV6-1 to TRBJ1-1, with D maybe TRBD1 (5 bases). Per the germline V gene, CDR1 is MNHNS and CDR2 is SASEGT. V was cut by 6 bases and J by 6 bases, with 20 bases left in between. The CDR3 contains 15 residues. The CDR3 reads CASSPSGTDYAEAFF. The CDR3 coding sequence is TGTGCCAGCAGCCCCTCCGGGACGGACTACGCTGAAGCTTTCTTT.

This clonotype was counted only a few times. V usage is TRBV3-1 and J usage is TRBJ2-5; 10 nucleotides line up with TRBD2. Germline CDR1 reads LGHDT; CDR2 reads YNNKEL (reference sequence). The ends lost 10 bases at V and 5 bases at J; junction bases unmatched: 10. The CDR3 is made up of 14 amino acids. The CDR3 reads CATRTSGVRETQYF. The CDR3 bases are TGTGCCACGAGGACTAGCGGTGTTCGGGAGACCCAGTACTTC.

This clonotype was picked up a small number of times. This chain connects TRBV10-3 to TRBJ2-1, with D possibly TRBD2 on 6 matching bases. The CDR3 runs 16 residues. Per germline, CDR1 ENHRY and CDR2 SYGVKD. The V and J ends lost 10 bases and 0 bases respectively, with 19 bases between them. In nucleotides, the CDR3 is TGTGCCACTTCCTGGAGGGCCAGTGCCTCCTACAATGAGCAGTTCTTC. It encodes CATSWRASASYNEQFF.

This clonotype was counted many times. The rearrangement joins TRBV10-3 to TRBJ1-1; TRBD1 matches 7 bases. The CDR3 contains 13 residues. V gave up 6 bases and J gave up 3 bases; unmatched junction bases: 4. CDR1 and CDR2 from the germline V gene are ENHRY and SYGVKD. CDR3 sequence: CAIRGDSYTEAFF. The CDR3 coding sequence is TGTGCCATCAGGGGGGACAGTTACACTGAAGCTTTCTTT.

This clonotype was seen a few times. V is TRBV29-1 and J is TRBJ2-5, with no clear D. The V gene's germline CDR1 is SQVTM and CDR2 ANQGSEA. CDR3 length: 12 amino acids. Trimming removed 7 bases at V and 2 bases at J, with 11 bases between. The CDR3 reads CSAGRNQETQYF. As DNA, the CDR3 is TGCAGCGCCGGACGGAATCAAGAGACCCAGTACTTC.

This clonotype was detected only a few times. The J gene is TRBJ1-5, the V gene TRBV20-1, with unresolved D. The CDR3 sequence is 13 residues long. Trimming pared 6 bases from V and 0 bases from J, leaving 9 bases between. The germline gives CDR1 DFQATT, CDR2 SNEGSKA (reference sequence). The CDR3 DNA is TGCAGTGCCGCGACCAATAGCAATCAGCCCCAGCATTTT. It translates to CSAATNSNQPQHF.